Below are 11 T cell receptor beta chains sequenced from a single sample in a study of Ad26.COV2.S vaccination and SARS-CoV-2 variants. As for treatment: some 20 received Ad26.COV2.S at low or high dose, single or two shots; about 5 received placebo; per-sample allocation not given. Sampling was performed 63 days after the first vaccine or placebo injection. Method: immunoSEQ multiplex PCR; TCRdb's copy keeps in-frame clones and lacks some. The sample has some 320,000 clones; about 82% are singletons. The sample in question was peripheral blood, obtained in a trial of Ad26.COV2.S vaccine versus placebo. The receptors originated from a person aged 18 to 65 who received the Ad26.COV2.S COVID-19 vaccine or a placebo.

The V and J genes are TRBV7-3 and TRBJ2-1, with D possibly matching TRBD2 (7 bases). CDR3 length: 14 amino acids. Germline lookup yields CDR1 SGHTA and CDR2 FQGTGA. The germline V and J ends were trimmed by 4 bases and 7 bases, with 14 bases remaining between them. The CDR3 reads CASSSQGGGNEQFF. DNA for the CDR3: TGTGCCAGCAGCTCCCAGGGAGGGGGGAATGAGCAGTTCTTC.

The CDR3 sequence is CASSGPGGENSPLHF. CDR3 DNA sequence: TGTGCCAGCAGTGGTCCCGGGGGGGAAAATTCACCCCTCCACTTT. The V and J genes are TRBV2 and TRBJ1-6, with D perhaps matching TRBD1 (5 bases). Trimming removed 4 bases at V and 7 bases at J, with 14 bases between. CDR3 length: 15 residues. Looked up from germline, CDR1 is SNHLY and CDR2 is FYNNEI.

In this sample, this clone turned up once. The chain couples TRBV11-3 to TRBJ2-1; 12 bases map to TRBD1. The V segment lost 1 base and the J segment 5 bases; nucleotides outside the gene matches: 12. Germline V gene sequence: CDR1 SGHNT, CDR2 YENEEA. The CDR3 totals 19 residues. The CDR3 nucleotides read TGTGCCAGCAGCTTAGGGGCTGGGACAGGGGGCGGTTGGCACAATGAGCAGTTCTTC. Amino acids: CASSLGAGTGGGWHNEQFF.

This clone was seen just once. The V and J genes are TRBV28 and TRBJ2-4, with 9 bases fitting TRBD1. CDR1 is MDHEN and CDR2 is SYDVKM in the germline V gene. The J segment lost 0 bases and the V segment lost 5 bases, leaving 17 bases of the junction unmatched. The CDR3 consists of 20 residues. In DNA, the CDR3 is TGTGCCAGCAGTCTCCCCCGGGACAGGGAAGGTCTGGAAGCCAAAAACATTCAGTACTTC. Translated, it gives CASSLPRDREGLEAKNIQYF.

The chain is built from TRBV28 and TRBJ2-7, with 11 positions matching TRBD1. Trimming cost V 5 bases and J 2 bases; bases outside gene matches: 8. The CDR3 covers 16 residues. Germline loops: CDR1 MDHEN, CDR2 SYDVKM. CDR3 DNA sequence: TGTGCCAGCAGTATATTACCGGGACAGGGGGCCTACGAGCAGTACTTC. Its protein product is CASSILPGQGAYEQYF.

The rearrangement joins TRBV11-2 to TRBJ2-2, with 7 bases that match TRBD1. The CDR3 extends over 15 amino acids. The ends lost 3 bases at V and 4 bases at J; junction bases unmatched: 5. From germline, CDR1 is SGHAT and CDR2 FQNNGV. DNA for the CDR3: TGTGCCAGCAGCTTCCCGGGACAGTTCACCGGGGAGCTGTTTTTT. This translates into CASSFPGQFTGELFF.

The chain links TRBV5-6 to TRBJ1-2, with D unresolved. This CDR3 comprises 12 residues. Deletions cut 2 bases from V and 3 bases from J, with 5 bases between. In germline, CDR1 is SGHDT, CDR2 YYEEEE. The CDR3 DNA is TGTGCCAGCAGCTTATTTGACTATGGCTACACCTTC. This translates into CASSLFDYGYTF.

The gene calls are TRBV28 and TRBJ2-5, with TRBD2 as a possible D gene (6 bases). CDR3 length: 15 amino acids. Germline CDR1 and CDR2: MDHEN and SYDVKM. Trimming took 6 bases from V and 4 from J, leaving 18 bases between them. The CDR3 region is CASSLRGRFGETQYF. As DNA, the CDR3 is TGTGCCAGCAGCCTCCGGGGGAGATTCGGAGAGACCCAGTACTTC.

This clone was picked up a small number of times. The CDR3 loop is CASTTAGLYGYTF. CDR3 coding DNA: TGTGCCAGCACCACCGCAGGGCTCTATGGCTACACCTTC. J is TRBJ1-2 and V is TRBV7-9; D possibly corresponds to TRBD1 (5 bases). The V gene lost 7 bases and the J gene lost 4 bases, with 13 bases spanning the gap. Germline V gene sequence: CDR1 SEHNR, CDR2 FQNEAQ (reference sequence). The CDR3 is 13 residues long.

V and J are TRBV5-1 and TRBJ1-1; 12 nucleotides line up with TRBD1. Germline assignment: CDR1 SGHRS and CDR2 YFSETQ. V shed 4 bases, J shed 0 bases, and the junction held 7 bases outside the gene matches. This CDR3 region has 17 residues. CDR3 in DNA: TGCGCCAGCAGCCCGGGACAGGGGGCCTCTTTGAACACTGAAGCTTTCTTT. Its protein product is CASSPGQGASLNTEAFF.

This rearrangement joins TRBV10-2 to TRBJ2-1, with D possibly matching TRBD1 (6 bases). The CDR3 covers 14 residues. Germline CDR1 is WSHSY and CDR2 is SAAADI. V dropped 3 bases and J dropped 7 bases, with 13 bases sitting between them. The CDR3 DNA sequence: TGCGCCAGCAGTGATACGGACAGAACTAATGAGCAGTTCTTC. It specifies CASSDTDRTNEQFF.